This T cell receptor (beta chain) was retrieved from a study of response to subunit inactivated influenza vaccine. Germline CDR1 reads MNHNS; CDR2 reads SASEGT. The length of the CDR3 is 16 residues. Trimming left V 6 bases short and J 4 bases short, with 19 bases between. Each CDR3 protein gets one entry after TCRdb re-called the RT-PCR reads with MiXCR. The repertoire has about 520,000 distinct CDR3 sequences, around 25% of them found once; the top ten carry 1.9%. The chain is built from TRBV6-1 and TRBJ2-1, with D perhaps given as TRBD1 or TRBD2 (5 bases each). The sequencing used CD4+ T cells sorted from PBMCs, collected 4 to 6 days after vaccination. This TCR came from a middle-aged man who received an inactivated influenza vaccine. In DNA form, the CDR3 reads TGTGCCAGCAGCACGCCGGGCAGCGGACATTACAATGAGCAGTTCTTC. It translates to CASSTPGSGHYNEQFF.